A few counts support the clone carrying this T cell receptor beta chain. The germline gives CDR1 SGHNT, CDR2 YYREEE (reference sequence). Trimming pared 4 bases from V and 3 bases from J, leaving 10 bases between. The CDR3 consists of 13 residues. Noted time point: newly diagnosed GD, antithyroid drugs for less than 3 months. Construction of the TCR library relied on RNA isolated from PBMCs. The source of the sample is a study of regulatory T cells in long-lasting Graves disease. Background on the study: For a period under 3 months, newly diagnosed Graves' patients had taken antithyroid drugs.

In building TCR beta libraries, iRepertoire HTBI primers were used together with Arm-PCR of CDR3 regions. TCRdb analysed the multiplex PCR reads with MiXCR anew, one entry per CDR3 protein. Among a few hundred thousand distinct CDR3 sequences listed, approximately 13% were seen once. These data were likewise used in another study, on T cells in Graves' hyperthyroidism and ophthalmopathy. That report notes: Most thyroid clonotypes expanded above 0.001 were also detected in blood.

This sequence joins TRBV5-4 and TRBJ2-5, with TRBD2 as a possible D gene (5 bases). The TCR was taken from a man aged 30-40 years with Graves disease. Source: peripheral blood mononuclear cells (PBMCs), taken at new diagnosis, from a patient treated with antithyroid drugs. The CDR3 protein is CASSPSGKETQYF. CDR3 DNA: TGTGCCAGCAGCCCTTCGGGGAAAGAGACCCAGTACTTC.